The 26 T cell receptor beta chains in this list originate from one sample, sequenced in a study of blood T cell repertoires in COVID-19 (dated by TCRdb to the early 2020s). Library preparation used the immunoSEQ multiplex PCR assay. Entries here come from immuneACCESS through TCRdb and include only in-frame sequences with V and J called. Some clones fail to appear in such tables; in the studies checked, an unresolved V gene covers under half of the shortfall, and the cause of the remainder is unknown. Across this sample there are about 230,000 clones, with approximately 84% seen only once. Approximately 7.2% of the sample is in the top ten clones. Sequenced material: peripheral blood. These receptors all come from a woman over 75 with acute or convalescent COVID-19.

The rearrangement uses TRBV7-9 and TRBJ1-1; D remains ambiguous. V shed 2 bases and J shed 5 bases, with 9 bases lying between them. Germline CDR1 is SEHNR and CDR2 is FQNEAQ (reference sequence). The CDR3 length is 13 residues. The CDR3 nucleotides are TGTGCCAGCAGCTTATTTCCAGAAACTGAAGCTTTCTTT. It encodes CASSLFPETEAFF. The full variable domain, completed using reference TRBV7-9 and TRBJ1-1, is DTGVSQNPRHKITKRGQNVTFRCDPISEHNRLYWYRQTLGQGPEFLTYFQNEAQLEKSRLLSDRFSAERPKGSFSTLEIQRTEQGDSAMYLCASSLFPETEAFFGQGTRLTVV.

A single count supports this clone. The V and J genes are TRBV4-2 and TRBJ1-3, with TRBD1 matching 7 bases. V shed 3 bases, J shed 0 bases, and the junction held 17 bases outside the gene matches. Germline lookup yields CDR1 LGHNA and CDR2 YNFKEQ. The CDR3 is 20 residues long. The CDR3 DNA reads TGTGCCAGCAGCCAGGAAAGACAGGGTCGGGCGACCAGCTCTGGAAACACCATATATTTT. Translating gives CASSQERQGRATSSGNTIYF.

This clone showed up just once. The chain is built from TRBV5-1 and TRBJ1-2, with D unresolved. V gave up 4 bases and J gave up 6 bases, with 7 bases separating them. The CDR3 sequence is 11 residues long. Germline-derived CDR1 and CDR2 are SGHRS and YFSETQ. The CDR3 sequence: CASSPGDGYTF. Here the CDR3 DNA reads TGCGCCAGCAGCCCCGGAGATGGCTACACCTTC.

The rearrangement uses TRBV5-1 and TRBJ2-2; D is perhaps TRBD1 (6 bases). Germline CDR1 is SGHRS and CDR2 is YFSETQ. V lost 0 bases and J lost 6, with 9 bases in between. The CDR3 consists of 14 residues. CDR3 DNA: TGCGCCAGCAGCTTGGTGGCAGGGGCCGGGGAGCTGTTTTTT. This translates into CASSLVAGAGELFF.

V and J are TRBV27 and TRBJ2-7; 7 bases line up with TRBD2. Germline loops: CDR1 MNHEY, CDR2 SMNVEV (reference sequence). Trimming at V came to 4 bases and at J to 2 bases, leaving 8 bases not matched to a gene. The CDR3 is 15 residues long. The DNA of the CDR3 is TGTGCCAGCAGTTCCCCTAGCGGTGGGACCTACGAGCAGTACTTC. Translation gives CASSSPSGGTYEQYF.

V gene TRBV2 combines with J gene TRBJ1-4, with D tentatively TRBD1 (6 bases). This CDR3 has 14 amino acids. In germline, CDR1 is SNHLY, CDR2 FYNNEI. Trimming pared 6 bases from V and 8 bases from J, leaving 16 bases between. The CDR3: CASSAYRVDEKLFF. The CDR3 DNA sequence: TGTGCCAGCAGCGCCTACAGGGTTGACGAAAAACTGTTTTTT.

The V call is TRBV6-6, the J call TRBJ2-7, with 10 bases matching TRBD1. The CDR3 has 14 amino acids. The germline V gene encodes CDR1 MNHNY and CDR2 SVGAGI (reference sequence). Germline trimming cut 5 bases from V and 9 bases from J; bases unmatched to any gene: 10. DNA of the CDR3: TGTGCCAGCAGTGACCGACAGGGGGCATCCGTGCAGTACTTC. Translating it yields CASSDRQGASVQYF.

This clone was picked up one time. The chain links TRBV11-2 to TRBJ1-1; D remains unclear. CDR1 SGHAT and CDR2 FQNNGV come from the germline V gene. The CDR3 is 13 residues long. The ends were cut back, 1 base at V and 6 bases at J, with 9 bases in the middle. The CDR3 loop reads CASSLVSKSEAFF. Here the CDR3 DNA reads TGTGCCAGCAGCTTAGTCAGTAAGTCTGAAGCTTTCTTT.

V gene TRBV7-6 combines with J gene TRBJ1-5; D perhaps matches TRBD1 (6 bases). This CDR3 comprises 16 residues. From germline, CDR1 is SGHVS and CDR2 FNYEAQ. Trimming cost V 1 base and J 2 bases, with 12 bases left between them. The CDR3 bases are TGTGCCAGCAGCTTAGGGACAGCGGGGGGCAATCAGCCCCAGCATTTT. Amino acid sequence: CASSLGTAGGNQPQHF. Drawing the rest from reference TRBV7-6 and TRBJ1-5, the complete variable domain is GAGVSQSPRYKVTKRGQDVALRCDPISGHVSLYWYRQALGQGPEFLTYFNYEAQQDKSGLPNDRFSAERPEGSISTLTIQRTEQRDSAMYRCASSLGTAGGNQPQHFGDGTRLSIL.

This clone was seen only a few times. The chain combines TRBV5-4 with TRBJ2-1, with TRBD2 matching 11 bases. The CDR3 consists of 15 residues. Germline CDR1 and CDR2: SGHNT and YYREEE (reference sequence). Unmatched junction bases numbered 5, after V lost 4 bases and J lost 5 bases. The CDR3, as DNA: TGTGCCAGCAGCCCTAGCGGGGGGTATCACAATGAGCAGTTCTTC. It encodes CASSPSGGYHNEQFF. Variable domain in full (rest from reference TRBV5-4 and TRBJ2-1): ETGVTQSPTHLIKTRGQQVTLRCSSQSGHNTVSWYQQALGQGPQFIFQYYREEENGRGNFPPRFSGLQFPNYSSELNVNALELDDSALYLCASSPSGGYHNEQFFGPGTRLTVL.

This clone was seen more than once but under ten times. The V and J genes are TRBV19 and TRBJ1-2; TRBD1 is a possible D gene (6 bases). Trimming removed 7 bases at V and 5 bases at J, with 17 bases between. The CDR3 consists of 14 residues. The germline V gene encodes CDR1 LNHDA and CDR2 SQIVND (reference sequence). The CDR3 bases are TGTGCCAGTATGAAGACAGGCGGAAGTTATGGCTACACCTTC. This encodes CASMKTGGSYGYTF.

The gene calls are TRBV6-1 and TRBJ2-1; 9 nucleotides agree with TRBD2. CDR3 length: 15 residues. The V gene's germline CDR1 is MNHNS and CDR2 SASEGT. Trimming removed 2 bases from V and 9 bases from J; junction bases left unmatched: 8. CDR3 in amino acids: CASSEIRGRAGEQFF. The CDR3 region has the DNA TGTGCCAGCAGTGAAATCCGCGGGAGGGCCGGTGAGCAGTTCTTC.

The chain couples TRBV7-2 to TRBJ1-6; D is unclear. The CDR3 contains 16 residues. CDR1 SGHTA and CDR2 FQGNSA come from the germline V gene. Trimming took 6 bases from V and 2 from J, leaving 14 bases between them. CDR3 DNA: TGTGCCAGCAGGTCGGGGTTGGGGACCTATAATTCACCCCTCCACTTT. Translation gives CASRSGLGTYNSPLHF.

The gene calls are TRBV5-1 and TRBJ2-5, with 15 nucleotides matching TRBD2. Germline CDR1 is SGHRS and CDR2 is YFSETQ. This CDR3 is built from 18 residues. Trimming took 2 bases from V and 5 from J; bases not matched to a gene: 10. The CDR3 nucleotides read TGCGCCAGCAGCTTATTAACGGGACTAGCGGGAGGAGGGGAGACCCAGTACTTC. Protein sequence: CASSLLTGLAGGGETQYF.

The count of this clone is one. This chain links TRBV2 with TRBJ2-1, with D perhaps TRBD2 (5 bases). Trimming cost V 5 bases and J 8 bases, with 16 bases left between them. The germline V gene has CDR1 SNHLY and CDR2 FYNNEI. This CDR3 comprises 14 residues. As DNA, the CDR3 is TGTGCCAGCAGTTTCAACCGGGGTTCCGATGAGCAGTTCTTC. Translating it yields CASSFNRGSDEQFF.

J is TRBJ2-1 and V is TRBV2; 9 bases are shared with TRBD2. The junction had 6 bases not matched to a gene; V was cut back by 8 bases and J by 4 bases. This CDR3 comprises 14 residues. CDR1 SNHLY and CDR2 FYNNEI come from the germline V gene. Here the CDR3 reads CASGREGYYNEQFF. In nucleotides, the CDR3 is TGTGCCAGCGGGCGGGAGGGTTATTACAATGAGCAGTTCTTC.

The chain is built from TRBV18 and TRBJ2-1; 11 bases agree with TRBD2. CDR1 and CDR2 (germline): KGHSH, LQKENI. J was trimmed by 9 bases and V by 6 bases; bases with no gene match: 16. The CDR3 spans 17 residues. In DNA form, the CDR3 reads TGTGCCAGCTCGCGAGGGACTAGCGGCCTCCGGGTCGGTGAGCAGTTCTTC. Protein product: CASSRGTSGLRVGEQFF.

The chain carries TRBV10-3 and TRBJ1-1, with D hard to call. CDR1 is ENHRY and CDR2 is SYGVKD in the germline V gene. The V end was cut by 5 bases, the J end by 1 base, with 5 bases between. This CDR3 contains 12 residues. Written as DNA, the CDR3 is TGTGCCATCAGTCGGGAGAACACTGAAGCTTTCTTT. Residues: CAISRENTEAFF.

This clone has just one count. V usage is TRBV6-2 or TRBV6-3 and J usage is TRBJ2-7; D possibly corresponds to TRBD2 (5 bases). CDR1 and CDR2 (germline): MNHEY, SVGEGT. This CDR3 spans 13 amino acids. Trimming removed 2 bases at V and 6 bases at J, with 11 bases between. The CDR3: CASSYPRAGEQYF. As DNA, the CDR3 is TGTGCCAGCAGTTACCCGCGGGCAGGCGAGCAGTACTTC.

This chain links TRBV6-5 with TRBJ2-1, with 10 bases fitting TRBD2. V was clipped by 5 bases and J by 0 bases; unmatched bases: 1. Germline V gene lookup returns CDR1 MNHEY and CDR2 SVGAGI. The CDR3 loop spans 15 amino acids. CDR3 protein: CASSPSGGSYNEQFF. In nucleotides, the CDR3 is TGTGCCAGCAGTCCTAGCGGGGGCTCCTACAATGAGCAGTTCTTC.

This clone showed up just a few times. The chain employs TRBV19 and TRBJ1-1; 7 positions agree with TRBD1. The germline CDR1 and CDR2 sequences are LNHDA and SQIVND (reference sequence). V was pared by 5 bases and J by 7 bases, with 7 bases of the junction left unmatched. The CDR3 has 13 residues. The CDR3 region is CASSPGTVLEAFF. The CDR3 DNA follows: TGTGCCAGTAGTCCAGGGACAGTCCTTGAAGCTTTCTTT.

This clone occurred a few times. The chain joins TRBV6-1 to TRBJ2-3, with 8 positions matching TRBD1. This CDR3 has 17 amino acids. With V trimmed by 1 base and J by 0 bases, 6 bases remained unmatched. CDR1 is MNHNS, CDR2 SASEGT, per germline. DNA of the CDR3: TGTGCCAGCAGTGAAGTAGGACAGGGCAGAAGCACAGATACGCAGTATTTT. This sequence encodes CASSEVGQGRSTDTQYF.

V is TRBV6-1 and J is TRBJ1-2; 7 bases match TRBD1. The CDR3 length is 16 residues. CDR1 is MNHNS and CDR2 is SASEGT in the germline V gene. J lost 6 bases, V lost 0 bases, and 10 bases had no gene match. Written as DNA, the CDR3 is TGTGCCAGCAGTGAAGCTTTCAGGGGGAGAGGAGATGGCTACACCTTC. The encoded protein is CASSEAFRGRGDGYTF.

This chain uses TRBV10-3 with TRBJ2-3; D is unclear. The CDR3 has 14 residues. Germline loops: CDR1 ENHRY, CDR2 SYGVKD. V gave up 0 bases and J gave up 4 bases, with 8 bases separating them. CDR3 sequence reads: CAISESTASDTQYF. CDR3 in DNA: TGTGCCATCAGTGAGTCGACTGCGTCAGATACGCAGTATTTT.

The chain is built from TRBV29-1 and TRBJ2-3; D is possibly TRBD2 (5 bases). Germline V gives CDR1 SQVTM, CDR2 ANQGSEA. The V gene lost 0 bases and the J gene lost 4 bases, with 14 bases spanning the gap. This CDR3 contains 15 residues. The CDR3 sequence: CSVEDRAGPPDTQYF. Here the CDR3 DNA reads TGCAGCGTTGAAGATAGGGCGGGCCCCCCAGATACGCAGTATTTT.

The V gene is TRBV21-1, the J gene TRBJ1-5; the table calls TRBD1, which could not be checked here. TRBV21-1 is shown as a pseudogene. The CDR3 covers 17 residues. CDR3 residues: CASSIDGGTGGGQPQHF. Here the CDR3 DNA reads TGTGCCAGCAGCATCGATGGGGGGACAGGGGGCGGTCAGCCCCAGCATTTT.